The clone carrying this T cell receptor beta chain was detected only a few times. Germline values: CDR1 MNHNS, CDR2 SASEGT. The CDR3 is made up of 15 amino acids. J lost 5 bases, V lost 6 bases, and 9 bases had no gene match. Patients were ruled out by autoimmune disease history or systemic immunosuppression. These data originate in a study of OX40 agonist ivuxolimab in advanced cancers. Study-level background: A male proportion of approximately 80% was recorded, with mean age around 60 years and range roughly 20 to 90. Of the participants, around 39% had some prior anti-PD-1, anti-PD-L1 or anti-CTLA-4 therapy, which was allowed. Partial responses occurred in three patients (one hepatocellular carcinoma, two cutaneous melanoma).

Produced via immunoSEQ multiplex PCR; TCRdb's table is partial and in-frame only. In the table there are about 120,000 clones, 89% of which are singletons. J is TRBJ1-4 and V is TRBV6-1, with 7 positions matching TRBD1. The sequencing used CD4+ or CD8+ T cells sorted from blood, collected in a trial of the OX40 agonist ivuxolimab. The sequence derives from an adult with an advanced solid tumor such as melanoma, head and neck, liver or kidney cancer. CDR3 bases: TGTGCCAGCAGCTTAAACCCGGGACAGAATGAAAAACTGTTTTTT. It encodes CASSLNPGQNEKLFF.